The 12 T cell receptor beta chains below all came from one sample that was sequenced in a study of sequential checkpoint blockade in melanoma. Regarding treatment: randomized to nivolumab then ipilimumab (arm A) or the reverse (arm B). Produced via immunoSEQ multiplex PCR; TCRdb's table is partial and in-frame only. The sample has approximately 28,000 clones; around 90% are singletons. Sequencing was performed on CD8+ T cells sorted from blood (inferred from file names), taken from a patient given nivolumab and ipilimumab in sequence. The receptors come from a human donor with melanoma.

The chain combines TRBV7-6 with TRBJ2-3; possible D gene TRBD2, 5 bases. The ends were cut back, 8 bases at V and 1 base at J, with 13 bases in the middle. The germline gives CDR1 SGHVS, CDR2 FNYEAQ. The CDR3 has 14 residues. The CDR3 DNA reads as TGTGCCAGCCGCCGGAGGCCCCGCACAGATACGCAGTATTTT. Translated: CASRRRPRTDTQYF.

This rearrangement joins TRBV28 to TRBJ2-7, with 7 bases identical to TRBD2. This CDR3 is 16 amino acids long. In germline, CDR1 is MDHEN, CDR2 SYDVKM. V lost 6 bases and J lost 4; bases outside the gene matches: 15. The DNA of the CDR3 is TGTGCCAGCAGCCCCCGAGGGGAGGGCCTTCATTACGAGCAGTACTTC. Translation gives CASSPRGEGLHYEQYF.

The CDR3 reads CASSLQSGGGDTQYF. The CDR3 coding sequence is TGTGCCAGCAGCTTACAGAGCGGGGGAGGAGATACGCAGTATTTT. The chain recombines TRBV7-6 with TRBJ2-3, with TRBD2 identical over 8 bases. The CDR3 extends over 15 amino acids. The V and J ends lost 2 bases and 5 bases, in that order; junction bases with no gene match: 6. Germline CDR1 SGHVS, CDR2 FNYEAQ.

The chain employs TRBV27 and TRBJ1-2, with D possibly being TRBD1 (6 bases). Trimming took 6 bases from V and 2 from J, leaving 10 bases between them. This CDR3 contains 13 residues. Germline V gives CDR1 MNHEY, CDR2 SMNVEV (reference sequence). The CDR3 DNA is TGTGCCAGCAGCCCACAGGGAAACTATGGCTACACCTTC. Translation gives CASSPQGNYGYTF.

This clone was seen more than once but under ten times. V gene TRBV28 combines with J gene TRBJ1-2; D is undetermined. Per germline, CDR1 MDHEN and CDR2 SYDVKM. The V end lost 4 bases, the J end lost 1 base, and 7 bases lay between the germline ends. The CDR3 is 13 residues long. The CDR3 DNA follows: TGTGCCAGCAGTTGCAGGCATAACTATGGCTACACCTTC. This gives the protein CASSCRHNYGYTF.

This clone was counted between two and nine times. The rearrangement joins TRBV6-4 to TRBJ2-3; TRBD2 aligns across 14 bases. Trimming at V came to 6 bases and at J to 4 bases, leaving 3 bases not matched to a gene. Germline V gene lookup returns CDR1 MRHNA and CDR2 SNTAGT. The CDR3 totals 15 residues. The CDR3 region has the DNA TGTGCCAGCAGCCGACTAGCGGGGGGGGCAGATACGCAGTATTTT. Protein: CASSRLAGGADTQYF.

V usage is TRBV27 and J usage is TRBJ2-7, with 7 bases identical to TRBD1. V was clipped by 2 bases and J by 0 bases; unmatched bases: 7. CDR1 MNHEY and CDR2 SMNVEV come from the germline V gene (reference sequence). This CDR3 spans 16 amino acids. The CDR3 here is CASSLGARGISYEQYF. The CDR3 DNA reads TGTGCCAGCAGTTTAGGAGCCAGGGGGATCTCCTACGAGCAGTACTTC.

The CDR3 DNA follows: TGTGCCAGCAGTTACCCCGCTAGGTATGAAGAGCAGTACGTC. Protein: CASSYPARYEEQYV. The chain combines TRBV6-5 with TRBJ2-7; no clear D. The CDR3 is 14 residues long. V was shortened by 2 bases and J by 7 bases, with 15 bases between the two germline ends. Germline V gene sequence: CDR1 MNHEY, CDR2 SVGAGI.

The chain employs TRBV13 and TRBJ2-5; 8 bases align to TRBD2. The J segment lost 5 bases and the V segment lost 5 bases, leaving 13 bases of the junction unmatched. CDR1 and CDR2 from the germline V gene are PRHDT and FYEKMQ (reference sequence). This CDR3 is 16 amino acids long. Written as DNA, the CDR3 is TGTGCCAGCAGCCAAGAGGCCCACCCGGGAGGGGAGACCCAGTACTTC. It codes for CASSQEAHPGGETQYF.

V usage is TRBV4-3 and J usage is TRBJ1-1; 10 bases agree with TRBD1. Germline CDR1 LGHNA, CDR2 YSLEER. V dropped 1 base and J dropped 7; count of bases not matched to a gene: 3. This CDR3 region has 14 residues. This CDR3 reads CASSQGGQGREAFF. For the CDR3, the DNA is TGCGCCAGCAGCCAAGGGGGACAGGGGCGTGAAGCTTTCTTT.

The V call is TRBV4-1, the J call TRBJ1-2; no firm D call. CDR3 length equals 12 residues. The ends were cut back, 0 bases at V and 6 bases at J, with 5 bases in the middle. CDR1 MGHRA and CDR2 YSYEKL come from the germline V gene. Here the CDR3 DNA reads TGCGCCAGCAGCCAAGATAGCGATGGCTACACCTTC. Translating gives CASSQDSDGYTF.

The genes are TRBV23-1 and TRBJ2-2; D is unresolved. TRBV23-1 is given ORF status, its function remaining uncertain. The V and J ends lost 0 bases and 1 base respectively, with 9 bases between them. The length of the CDR3 is 16 residues. The CDR3 sequence is CASSQSSTENTGELFF. CDR3 nucleotides: TGCGCCAGCAGTCAATCTTCAACTGAGAACACCGGGGAGCTGTTTTTT.